The sequence of this TCR beta chain was determined in a study of cytomegalovirus exposure and HLA in healthy donors. Worth noting for this clone: The antigen is not known.

The length of the CDR3 is 15 residues. V shed 5 bases and J 6 bases; nucleotides not matched to a gene: 4. CDR1 and CDR2 (germline): SGHNT, YYREEE (reference sequence). General study findings and limits: In vitro, three CMV-associated chains proved specific for CMV antigens. Productive rates of about 87% or about 30% were seen for most TCR beta V segments in an earlier analysis.

Both 60 Vbeta primers and 13 Jbeta primers went into the PCR. Assay used: immunoSEQ multiplex PCR; TCRdb lists only in-frame clones, some missing. Of approximately 240,000 clones listed, 82% were seen once; the top ten hold 4.5% to 6%. The chain joins TRBV5-4 to TRBJ2-2; the match to TRBD2 covers 13 bases. This TCR was recovered from a woman between 35 and 50 years old in good health and CMV-seropositive. Sequencing used PBMCs. CDR3 protein: CASSPTSGRAGELFF. In DNA form, the CDR3 reads TGTGCCAGCAGTCCAACTAGCGGGAGGGCCGGGGAGCTGTTTTTT.